The next 5 T cell receptor beta chains were all read from a single sample in a study of regulatory T cells in long-lasting Graves disease. Described time point: newly diagnosed GD, antithyroid drugs for less than 3 months. Isolated PBMC RNA provided the starting material for the TCR library. Researchers made TCR beta libraries by using iRepertoire HTBI primers and running Arm-PCR on CDR3 regions. TCRdb itself ran the multiplex PCR reads through MiXCR, one entry per CDR3 protein. The sample shows about 440,000 distinct CDR3 sequences, 14% to 15% of them seen only once. These data also featured in a second study, about T cells in Graves' hyperthyroidism and ophthalmopathy.

The specimen was peripheral blood mononuclear cells (PBMCs), collected at new diagnosis, from a patient treated with antithyroid drugs. The receptors shown here come from a woman younger than 45 with Graves disease.

This clonotype was observed a few times. J is TRBJ2-7 and V is TRBV5-6; D is undetermined. This CDR3 contains 14 residues. CDR1 is SGHDT and CDR2 is YYEEEE in the germline V gene. Trimming pared 0 bases from V and 5 bases from J, leaving 12 bases between. Here the CDR3 reads CASSLAPRRDEQYF. The CDR3 bases are TGTGCCAGCAGCTTGGCGCCCCGGCGCGACGAGCAGTACTTC.

This rearrangement joins TRBV27 to TRBJ2-7; D perhaps matches TRBD1 (6 bases). Germline V lookup: CDR1 MNHEY, CDR2 SMNVEV (reference sequence). Trimming took 6 bases from V and 1 from J, leaving 13 bases between them. This CDR3 contains 14 residues. The CDR3 loop reads CASSPQGLSYEQYF. CDR3 nucleotide sequence: TGTGCCAGCAGCCCGCAGGGGCTGTCCTACGAGCAGTACTTC.

Notes on this clonotype: It may be a read error: a sequence one base away is much more abundant. The chain couples TRBV11-1 to TRBJ1-2, with D tentatively TRBD1 (5 bases). Trimming cost V 5 bases and J 8 bases, with 12 bases left between them. The CDR3 totals 12 residues. Germline-derived CDR1 and CDR2 are SGHAT and FQDESV (reference sequence). The CDR3 here is CASSQGALGYTF. The CDR3 DNA reads TGTGCCAGCAGCCAGGGAGCATTAGGCTACACCTTC.

This clonotype has ten or more counts. The J gene is TRBJ2-2, the V gene TRBV2; 7 nucleotides line up with TRBD2. Trimming took 4 bases from V and 2 from J; bases not matched to a gene: 10. This CDR3 region has 17 residues. Germline V CDR1 and CDR2: SNHLY, FYNNEI. The CDR3 nucleotides are TGTGCCAGCAGTGGGACCTTCGGGGGGACCAACACCGGGGAGCTGTTTTTT. This translates into CASSGTFGGTNTGELFF.

The DNA for the CDR3 is TGTGCCTGGGATCCGGTGGGTGGAGGAATCGACAATGAGCAGTTCTTC. Translating it yields CAWDPVGGGIDNEQFF. V and J are TRBV30 and TRBJ2-1, with D possibly being TRBD2 (5 bases). The CDR3 is 16 residues long. The germline V gene encodes CDR1 GTSNPN and CDR2 SVGIG (reference sequence). V was shortened by 5 bases and J by 5 bases, with 22 bases between the two germline ends.